This TCR beta chain is from a study of cytomegalovirus exposure and HLA in healthy donors. General observations from the study: Among TCR sequences, most were rare, though some public TCRs appeared in many donors.

Germline-derived CDR1 and CDR2 are SGHRS and YFSETQ. V shed 5 bases and J shed 2 bases, with 8 bases lying between them. This CDR3 is 12 amino acids long. This clone has more than one count but fewer than ten. No antigen is known for it. While unrecorded immune exposures were likely, the donors were nominally healthy when sampled. Primers included in the PCR were 60 Vbeta and 13 Jbeta primers. Profiled with immunoSEQ multiplex PCR; TCRdb holds only in-frame clones, not every one. In the table there are some 150,000 clones, 70% to 85% of which are singletons. This receptor was identified in a man in his forties or fifties in good health and CMV-seronegative. Sequencing input: PBMCs. This sequence joins TRBV5-1 and TRBJ2-7; no clear D. CDR3 region: CASSDSTYEQYF. In DNA, the CDR3 is TGCGCCAGCAGTGACTCCACCTACGAGCAGTACTTC.